The TCR beta chain under discussion was sequenced for a study of T cells in Graves' hyperthyroidism and ophthalmopathy. General observations from the study: Ophthalmopathy onset followed model prediction by a median approximately six months.

RNA transcripts were the template for amplifying TCR beta CDR3 regions. The TCR CDR3 was amplified in a first-round RT-PCR using the HTBI primer set. MiXCR was run by TCRdb on the multiplex PCR reads, yielding one entry per CDR3 protein. The top ten hold around a third of the sample, which has a few hundred thousand distinct CDR3 sequences, 15% seen once. This clonotype was detected ten times or more. Its antigen is not known. This CDR3 is 15 amino acids long. Germline CDR1 MNHEY, CDR2 SMNVEV (reference sequence). Deletions cut 2 bases from V and 5 bases from J, with 15 bases between. Source material: blood. The V call is TRBV27, the J call TRBJ2-5; D is possibly TRBD1 (5 bases). The receptor was derived from a young woman with Graves' hyperthyroidism. The CDR3 DNA reads as TGTGCCAGCAGTTTAATCCAGGGCGGTGTGGAGACCCAGTACTTC. This sequence encodes CASSLIQGGVETQYF.